This T cell receptor (beta chain) is from a study of shared clonotypes between healthy human individuals. About the research overall: CD4 naive and memory got three plates each, CD8 naive two, CD8 memory one. Regarding the study as a whole: As a rule, naive subsets had a larger estimated richness than memory subsets. Sequencing depth was expected to affect clonotype sharing among donors. Large depth notwithstanding, sorted-subset sequencing proved incomplete by rarefaction.

Measured with immunoSEQ multiplex PCR; TCRdb has only the in-frame clones, and not every one. The sample consists of more than 2,000,000 clones, approximately 95% of them appearing once. About this clone: What it binds is unknown.

Sequences were obtained from naive CD4+ T cells from PBMCs. Subset specified: CD45RA+ positively selected. This receptor was taken from a man aged 18 to 29 in good health. Some clones in this sample may be carry-over from other donors' samples.

CDR3 residues: CASSVDRSNEKLFF. CDR3 sequence (DNA): TGTGCCAGCAGTGTAGACAGGTCTAATGAAAAACTGTTTTTT. The rearrangement uses TRBV25-1 and TRBJ1-4; D is possibly TRBD1 (6 bases). Trimming pared 4 bases from V and 3 bases from J, leaving 9 bases between. This CDR3 comprises 14 residues. Per the germline V gene, CDR1 is MGHDK and CDR2 is SYGVNS.